This T cell receptor beta chain was identified during a study of T cell changes during pregnancy in multiple sclerosis. Clones were read by immunoSEQ multiplex PCR, and TCRdb kept only the in-frame ones, dropping some. The sample carries around 41,000 clones, just over 90% recorded once. The CDR3 runs to 12 residues. Per germline, CDR1 SQVTM and CDR2 ANQGSEA. V was clipped by 6 bases and J by 3 bases; unmatched bases: 3. A single count supports this clone. The V gene is TRBV29-1, the J gene TRBJ2-3, with 7 positions matching TRBD1. The receptor's source is a female donor in good health, enrolled as a control in a pregnancy study. Sequenced material: CD4+ T cells from peripheral blood mononuclear cells, taken in the third trimester of pregnancy. The CDR3 reads CSVGRGTDTQYF. The CDR3 region has the DNA TGCAGCGTGGGCAGGGGGACAGATACGCAGTATTTT.